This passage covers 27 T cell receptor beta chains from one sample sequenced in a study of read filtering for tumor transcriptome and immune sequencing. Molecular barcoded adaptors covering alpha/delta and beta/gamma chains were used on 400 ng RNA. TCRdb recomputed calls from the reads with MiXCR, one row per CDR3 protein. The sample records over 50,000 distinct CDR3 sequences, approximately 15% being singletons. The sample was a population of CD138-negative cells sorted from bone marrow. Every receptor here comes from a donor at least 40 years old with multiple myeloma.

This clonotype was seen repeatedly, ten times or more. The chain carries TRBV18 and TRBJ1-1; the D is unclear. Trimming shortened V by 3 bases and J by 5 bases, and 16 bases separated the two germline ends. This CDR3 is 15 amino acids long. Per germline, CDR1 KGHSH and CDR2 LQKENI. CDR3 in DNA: TGTGCCAGCTCACCCGTTCGGGCAGTAGGGACTGAAGCTTTCTTT. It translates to CASSPVRAVGTEAFF.

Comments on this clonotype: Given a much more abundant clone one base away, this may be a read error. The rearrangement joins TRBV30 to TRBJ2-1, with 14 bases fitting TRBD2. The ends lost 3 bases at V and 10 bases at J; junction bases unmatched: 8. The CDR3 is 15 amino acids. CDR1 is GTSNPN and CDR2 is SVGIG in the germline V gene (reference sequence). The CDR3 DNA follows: TGTGCCTGGAGGGGACTAGCGGGAGTTAGAGAGGAGCAGTTCTTC. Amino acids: CAWRGLAGVREEQFF. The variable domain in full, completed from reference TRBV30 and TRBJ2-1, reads SQTIHQWPATLVQPVGSPLSLECTVEGTSNPNLYWYRQAAGRGLQLLFYSVGIGQISSEVPQNLSASRPQDRQFILSSKKLLLSDSGFYLCAWRGLAGVREEQFFGPGTRLTVL.

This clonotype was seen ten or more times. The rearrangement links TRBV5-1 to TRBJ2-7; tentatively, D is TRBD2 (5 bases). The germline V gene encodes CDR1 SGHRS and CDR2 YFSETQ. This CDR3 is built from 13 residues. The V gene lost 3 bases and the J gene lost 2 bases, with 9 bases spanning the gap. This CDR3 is CASSSGGAYEQYF. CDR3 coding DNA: TGCGCCAGCAGCTCCGGAGGCGCCTACGAGCAGTACTTC.

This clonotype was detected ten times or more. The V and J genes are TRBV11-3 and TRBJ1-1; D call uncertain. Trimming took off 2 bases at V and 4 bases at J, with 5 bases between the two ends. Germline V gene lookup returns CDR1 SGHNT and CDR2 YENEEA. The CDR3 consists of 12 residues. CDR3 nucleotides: TGTGCCAGCAGCTTAACAGCCACTGAAGCTTTCTTT. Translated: CASSLTATEAFF.

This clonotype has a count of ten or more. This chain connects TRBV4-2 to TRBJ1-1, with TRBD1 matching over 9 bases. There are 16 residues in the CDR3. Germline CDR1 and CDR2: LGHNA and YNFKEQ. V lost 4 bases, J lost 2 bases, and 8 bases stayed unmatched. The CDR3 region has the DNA TGTGCCAGCAGCCCAGTGACAGGGGGGATAAACACTGAAGCTTTCTTT. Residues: CASSPVTGGINTEAFF.

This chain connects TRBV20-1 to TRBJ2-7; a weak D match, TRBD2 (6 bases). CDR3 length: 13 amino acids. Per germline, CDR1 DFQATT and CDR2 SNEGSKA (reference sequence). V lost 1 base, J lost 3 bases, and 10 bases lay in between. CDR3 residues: CSARVMRGYEQYF. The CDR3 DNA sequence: TGCAGTGCTAGAGTGATGCGGGGCTACGAGCAGTACTTC.

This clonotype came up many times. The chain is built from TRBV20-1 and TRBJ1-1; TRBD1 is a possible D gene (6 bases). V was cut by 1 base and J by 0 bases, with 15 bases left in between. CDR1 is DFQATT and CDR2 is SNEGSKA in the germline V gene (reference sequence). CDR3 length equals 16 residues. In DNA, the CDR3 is TGCAGTGCTAGAGCCACAGGGATAAGAATGAACACTGAAGCTTTCTTT. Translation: CSARATGIRMNTEAFF.

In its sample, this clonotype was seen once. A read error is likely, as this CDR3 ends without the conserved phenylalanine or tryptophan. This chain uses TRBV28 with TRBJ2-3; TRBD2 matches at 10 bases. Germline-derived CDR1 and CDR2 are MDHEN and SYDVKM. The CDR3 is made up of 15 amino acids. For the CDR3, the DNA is TGTGCCCGCAGTTTAACTAGCGGGGCCACAGATACGCAGTATCTT. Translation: CARSLTSGATDTQYL.

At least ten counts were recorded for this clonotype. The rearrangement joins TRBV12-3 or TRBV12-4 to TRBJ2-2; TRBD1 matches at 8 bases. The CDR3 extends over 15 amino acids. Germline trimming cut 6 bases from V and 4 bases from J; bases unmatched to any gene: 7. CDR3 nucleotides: TGTGCCAGCAGACCCAGGGGGCAAAGCACCGGGGAGCTGTTTTTT. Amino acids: CASRPRGQSTGELFF.

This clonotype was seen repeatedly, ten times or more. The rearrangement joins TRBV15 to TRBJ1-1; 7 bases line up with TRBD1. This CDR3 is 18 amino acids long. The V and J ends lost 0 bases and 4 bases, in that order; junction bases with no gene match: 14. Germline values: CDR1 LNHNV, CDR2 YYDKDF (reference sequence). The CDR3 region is CATSRDGGRRGLGTEAFF. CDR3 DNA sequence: TGTGCCACCAGCAGAGATGGGGGGAGAAGGGGGCTTGGCACTGAAGCTTTCTTT. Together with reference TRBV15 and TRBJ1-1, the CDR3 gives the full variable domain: DAMVIQNPRYQVTQFGKPVTLSCSQTLNHNVMYWYQQKSSQAPKLLFHYYDKDFNNEADTPDNFQSRRPNTSFCFLDIRSPGLGDTAMYLCATSRDGGRRGLGTEAFFGQGTRLTVV.

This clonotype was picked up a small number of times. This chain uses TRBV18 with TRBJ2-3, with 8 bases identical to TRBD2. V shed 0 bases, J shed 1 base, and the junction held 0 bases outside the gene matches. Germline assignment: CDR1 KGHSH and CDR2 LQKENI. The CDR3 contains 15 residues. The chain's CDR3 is CASSPPLAGTDTQYF. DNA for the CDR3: TGTGCCAGCTCACCACCACTAGCGGGCACAGATACGCAGTATTTT.

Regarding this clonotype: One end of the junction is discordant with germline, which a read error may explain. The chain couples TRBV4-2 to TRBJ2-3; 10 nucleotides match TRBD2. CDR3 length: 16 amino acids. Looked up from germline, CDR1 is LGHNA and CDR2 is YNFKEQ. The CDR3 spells CASSQTQREGPDTHYF. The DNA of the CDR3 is TGTGCCAGCAGCCAAACTCAGCGGGAGGGCCCAGATACGCATTATTTT.

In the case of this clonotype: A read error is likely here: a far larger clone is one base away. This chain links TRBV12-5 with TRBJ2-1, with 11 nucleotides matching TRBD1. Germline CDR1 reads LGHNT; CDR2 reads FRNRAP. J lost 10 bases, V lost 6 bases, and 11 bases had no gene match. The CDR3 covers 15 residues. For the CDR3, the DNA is TGTGCTAGTGGCCCAGGGACAGGGGGAACCTACGAGCAGTTCTTC. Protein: CASGPGTGGTYEQFF.

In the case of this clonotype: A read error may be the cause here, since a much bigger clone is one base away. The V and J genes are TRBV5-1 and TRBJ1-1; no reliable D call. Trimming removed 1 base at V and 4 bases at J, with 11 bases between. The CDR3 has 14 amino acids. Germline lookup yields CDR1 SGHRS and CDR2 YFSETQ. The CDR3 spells CASSLSNMSTEAFF. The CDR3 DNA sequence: TGCGCCAGCAGCTTGTCCAACATGAGCACTGAAGCTTTCTTT. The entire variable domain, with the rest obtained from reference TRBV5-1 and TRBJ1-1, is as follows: KAGVTQTPRYLIKTRGQQVTLSCSPISGHRSVSWYQQTPGQGLQFLFEYFSETQRNKGNFPGRFSGRQFSNSRSEMNVSTLELGDSALYLCASSLSNMSTEAFFGQGTRLTVV.

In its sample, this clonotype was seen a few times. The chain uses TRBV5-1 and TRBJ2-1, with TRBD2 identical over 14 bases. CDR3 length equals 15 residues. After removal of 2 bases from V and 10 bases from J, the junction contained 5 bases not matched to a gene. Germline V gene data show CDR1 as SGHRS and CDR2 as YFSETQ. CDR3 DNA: TGCGCCAGCAGCTTCGGGACTAGCGGGAGTGACGAGCAGTTCTTC. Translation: CASSFGTSGSDEQFF.

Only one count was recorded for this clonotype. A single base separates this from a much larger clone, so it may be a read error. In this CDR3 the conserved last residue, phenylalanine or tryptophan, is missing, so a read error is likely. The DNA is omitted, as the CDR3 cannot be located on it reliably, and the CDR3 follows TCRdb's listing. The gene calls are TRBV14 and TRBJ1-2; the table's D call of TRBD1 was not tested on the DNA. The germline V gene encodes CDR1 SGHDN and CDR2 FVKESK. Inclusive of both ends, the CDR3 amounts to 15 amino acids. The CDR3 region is CASRSSGTGGFIGTL.

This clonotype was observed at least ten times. The CDR3 here is CASSYTPLTGPINTGELFF. CDR3 nucleotides: TGTGCCAGCAGTTACACCCCACTGACAGGGCCGATTAACACCGGGGAGCTGTTTTTT. The V call is TRBV6-5, the J call TRBJ2-2; 7 nucleotides match TRBD1. In germline, CDR1 is MNHEY, CDR2 SVGAGI. The CDR3 runs 19 residues. Unmatched junction bases numbered 14, after V lost 2 bases and J lost 2 bases.

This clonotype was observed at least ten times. This CDR3 reads CAISEAGTSGRGGANVLTF. CDR3 nucleotide sequence: TGTGCCATCAGTGAAGCCGGGACTAGCGGGAGAGGTGGGGCCAACGTCCTGACTTTC. V gene TRBV10-3 combines with J gene TRBJ2-6; TRBD2 matches at 14 bases. Germline V lookup: CDR1 ENHRY, CDR2 SYGVKD. The J segment lost 3 bases and the V segment lost 3 bases, leaving 7 bases of the junction unmatched. CDR3 length: 19 residues.

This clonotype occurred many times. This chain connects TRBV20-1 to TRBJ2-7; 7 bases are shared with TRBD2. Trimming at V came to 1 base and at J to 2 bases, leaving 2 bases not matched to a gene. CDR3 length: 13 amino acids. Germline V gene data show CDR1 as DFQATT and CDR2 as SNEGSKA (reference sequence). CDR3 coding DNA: TGCAGTGCTAGAGGGGCGGGAGCCTACGAGCAGTACTTC. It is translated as CSARGAGAYEQYF.

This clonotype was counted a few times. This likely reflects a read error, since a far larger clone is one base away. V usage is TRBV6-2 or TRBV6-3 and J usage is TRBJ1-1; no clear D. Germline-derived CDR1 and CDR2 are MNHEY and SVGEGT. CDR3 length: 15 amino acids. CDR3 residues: CSSILMGSRNTEAFF. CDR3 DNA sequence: TGTTCCAGCATCTTGATGGGGTCCAGGAACACTGAAGCTTTCTTT.

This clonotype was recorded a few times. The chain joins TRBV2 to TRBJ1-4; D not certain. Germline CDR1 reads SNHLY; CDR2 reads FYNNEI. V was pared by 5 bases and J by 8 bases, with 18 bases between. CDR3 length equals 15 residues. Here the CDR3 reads CASSLPGDHGEKLFF. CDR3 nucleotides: TGTGCCAGCAGTCTCCCCGGAGATCACGGAGAAAAACTGTTTTTT.

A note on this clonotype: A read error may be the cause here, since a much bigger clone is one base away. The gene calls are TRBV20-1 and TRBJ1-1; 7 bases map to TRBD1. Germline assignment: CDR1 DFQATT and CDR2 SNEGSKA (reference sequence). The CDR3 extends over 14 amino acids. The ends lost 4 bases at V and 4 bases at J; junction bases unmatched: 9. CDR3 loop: CSATGQRLRTEAFF. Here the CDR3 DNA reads TGCAGTGCTACGGGACAGCGTCTTCGCACTGAAGCTTTCTTT.

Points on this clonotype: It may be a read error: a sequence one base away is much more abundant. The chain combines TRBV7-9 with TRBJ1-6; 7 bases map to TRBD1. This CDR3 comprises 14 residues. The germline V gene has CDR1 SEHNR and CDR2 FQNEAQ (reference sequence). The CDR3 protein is CASSLGGGRSPPHF. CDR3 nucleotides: TGTGCCAGCAGCTTAGGAGGGGGCAGGTCACCCCCCCACTTT.

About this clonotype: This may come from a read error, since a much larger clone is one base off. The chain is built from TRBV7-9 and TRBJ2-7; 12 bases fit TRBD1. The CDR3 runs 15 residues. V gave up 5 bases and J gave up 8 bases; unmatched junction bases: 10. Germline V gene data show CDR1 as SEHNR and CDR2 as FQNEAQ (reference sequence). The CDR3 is CASSGGTGGTHKQYF. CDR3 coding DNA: TGTGCCAGCAGCGGCGGGACAGGGGGCACGCACAAGCAGTACTTC.

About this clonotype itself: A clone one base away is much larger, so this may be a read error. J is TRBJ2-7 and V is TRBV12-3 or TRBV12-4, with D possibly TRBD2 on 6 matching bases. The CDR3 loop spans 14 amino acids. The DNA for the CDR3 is TGTGCCGGCAGATCTCACCGGCGGGGATATGAGCAGTACTTC. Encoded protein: CAGRSHRRGYEQYF.

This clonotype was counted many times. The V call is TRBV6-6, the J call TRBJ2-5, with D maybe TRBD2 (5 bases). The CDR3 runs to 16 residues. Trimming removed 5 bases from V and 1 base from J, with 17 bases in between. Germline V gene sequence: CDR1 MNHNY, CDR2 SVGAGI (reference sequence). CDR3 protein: CASSPSTSVGQETQYF. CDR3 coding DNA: TGTGCCAGCAGTCCATCAACTAGTGTGGGCCAAGAGACCCAGTACTTC.

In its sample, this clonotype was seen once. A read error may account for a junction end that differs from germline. The CDR3 spells CGARRPGLAGGRLSSYEQYF. The DNA of the CDR3 is TGCGGTGCTAGAAGGCCGGGGCTAGCGGGAGGGAGGCTGAGCTCCTACGAGCAGTACTTC. The chain couples TRBV20-1 to TRBJ2-7; TRBD2 matches 12 bases. The CDR3 totals 20 residues. Germline CDR1 DFQATT, CDR2 SNEGSKA (reference sequence).